This TCR beta chain was found in a study of blood T cell repertoires in COVID-19. At the level of the study: Sources were T cells, B-cell-depleted T cells, or PBMCs; the material itself was cDNA or gDNA.

Generated by immunoSEQ multiplex PCR, the TCRdb table keeps only in-frame clones and is missing some. The data hold approximately 120,000 clones, with about four fifths observed a single time. Between the trimmed V and J ends, which lost 3 bases and 0 bases, there was a span of 12 bases. This CDR3 region has 15 residues. Germline assignment: CDR1 MNHEY and CDR2 SMNVEV (reference sequence). The clonotype was recovered from a man aged 60-69 years with acute or convalescent COVID-19. Specimen: peripheral blood. The genes are TRBV27 and TRBJ2-7, with D perhaps matching TRBD2 (6 bases). The CDR3 region is CASSFSETSSYEQYF. CDR3 DNA sequence: TGTGCCAGCAGTTTTTCAGAGACTAGCTCCTACGAGCAGTACTTC.